This T cell receptor (beta chain) is drawn from a study of T cell changes during pregnancy in multiple sclerosis (dated by TCRdb to about 2019). A note on the overall study: The study examined how the T cell repertoire changed over the course of pregnancy in women with multiple sclerosis.

The protocol used for the library was the immunoSEQ multiplex PCR assay. TCRdb re-hosts the immuneACCESS table, in-frame sequences only. Its copies lack some clones; in the studies checked, an unresolved V gene accounts for under half of them, and the cause for the rest is not known. The sample yields 39,000 or so clones; 91% were counted once. The top ten clones comprise 9.5% to 13% of the sample. Via the germline V gene (reference sequence), CDR1 is LNHNV and CDR2 YYDKDF. Trimming takes 0 bases from V and 6 bases from J, and the germline ends sit 9 bases apart. The CDR3, from cysteine to phenylalanine, totals 14 residues. Just the 42-base CDR3 DNA is kept, in frame starting at base 1. As for this clone: Its antigen target is currently unknown. The input lacks base qualities; no much larger clone sits a single base away.

The sequencing used CD8+ T cells from peripheral blood mononuclear cells, collected after pregnancy. This receptor was taken from a female donor with multiple sclerosis, enrolled in a pregnancy study. The chain employs TRBV15 and TRBJ1-5; 6 matching bases give a weak D call of TRBD1. For the CDR3, the sequence is CATSRDEGVQPQHF. The DNA sequence reads TGTGCCACCAGCAGAGATGAGGGGGTTCAGCCCCAGCATTTT.